These 17 T cell receptor beta chains were sequenced from one sample in a study of blood T cell repertoires in COVID-19. Clones were read by immunoSEQ multiplex PCR, and TCRdb kept only the in-frame ones, dropping some. The sample gives hundreds of thousands of clones, roughly nine tenths of which show up once; around 1.1% is in the top ten. Sequenced material: PBMCs or T cells enriched from blood (not recorded which). These receptors all come from a man aged 25 to 40 who had recovered from COVID-19.

This chain links TRBV12-3 or TRBV12-4 with TRBJ1-3, with TRBD1 matching over 8 bases. This CDR3 comprises 13 residues. Losses at the gene ends were 9 bases for V and 0 bases for J; bases not matched to a gene: 1. The CDR3 DNA is TGTGCCAGTGACAGGGGCTCTGGAAACACCATATATTTT. This translates into CASDRGSGNTIYF.

Concerning this clone: This same CDR3 is encoded by further DNA sequences in the sample. The V and J genes are TRBV12-3 or TRBV12-4 and TRBJ1-6, with D unclear. The CDR3 runs to 11 residues. V was cut by 4 bases and J by 7 bases, with 2 bases left in between. The CDR3 DNA reads as TGTGCCAGCAGTTCGAATTCACCCCTCCACTTT. Its translation is CASSSNSPLHF.

The V gene is TRBV2, the J gene TRBJ2-2; 7 bases match TRBD1. The V gene's germline CDR1 is SNHLY and CDR2 FYNNEI. The CDR3 extends over 12 amino acids. V shed 10 bases, J shed 4 bases, and the junction held 3 bases outside the gene matches. DNA of the CDR3: TGTGCCAAGGGGGCGCTCACCGGGGAGCTGTTTTTT. Translation: CAKGALTGELFF. Variable domain in full (rest from reference TRBV2 and TRBJ2-2): EPEVTQTPSHQVTQMGQEVILRCVPISNHLYFYWYRQILGQKVEFLVSFYNNEISEKSEIFDDQFSVERPDGSNFTLKIRSTKLEDSAMYFCAKGALTGELFFGEGSRLTVL.

The chain joins TRBV28 to TRBJ1-2; unclear D gene. The CDR3 is 14 amino acids. Trimming shortened V by 5 bases and J by 0 bases, and 10 bases separated the two germline ends. The germline CDR1 and CDR2 sequences are MDHEN and SYDVKM. CDR3 residues: CASSPPLPNYGYTF. The CDR3 region has the DNA TGTGCCAGCAGTCCGCCGCTACCTAACTATGGCTACACCTTC.

This CDR3 is CASSTSVPDNYGYTF. The CDR3, as DNA: TGTGCCAGCTCAACCAGTGTCCCTGATAACTATGGCTACACCTTC. This chain joins TRBV18 and TRBJ1-2; D is unclear. CDR1 and CDR2 (germline): KGHSH, LQKENI. V gave up 5 bases and J gave up 1 base, with 14 bases separating them. CDR3 length equals 15 residues.

This clone was seen just once. The V call is TRBV9, the J call TRBJ1-2; weak D call: TRBD1 (5 bases). The CDR3 is 17 amino acids. Trimming pared 3 bases from V and 5 bases from J, leaving 23 bases between. CDR1 is SGDLS, CDR2 YYNGEE, per germline. For the CDR3, the DNA is TGTGCCAGCAGCGCGACGGGACTCTACACCCCTGGATATGGCTACACCTTC. It translates to CASSATGLYTPGYGYTF.

This clone was detected a few times. The chain uses TRBV12-3 or TRBV12-4 and TRBJ2-1; perhaps TRBD1 as D (5 bases). The CDR3 is 13 residues long. V gave up 3 bases and J gave up 3 bases, with 6 bases separating them. CDR3 nucleotides: TGTGCCAGCAGTTTGGACAACTACAATGAGCAGTTCTTC. Amino acid sequence: CASSLDNYNEQFF.

The J gene is TRBJ2-3, the V gene TRBV15, with a tentative D call TRBD2 (6 bases). From germline, CDR1 is LNHNV and CDR2 YYDKDF (reference sequence). Deletions cut 0 bases from V and 12 bases from J, with 16 bases between. The CDR3 covers 14 residues. The CDR3 loop is CATSRDWRRDQQYF. In DNA form, the CDR3 reads TGTGCCACCAGCAGAGATTGGAGGAGGGACCAACAGTATTTT.

The genes are TRBV27 and TRBJ1-5; tentatively, D is TRBD1 (5 bases). V shed 6 bases and J shed 4 bases, with 16 bases lying between them. Germline V gene lookup returns CDR1 MNHEY and CDR2 SMNVEV (reference sequence). The CDR3 loop spans 15 amino acids. The CDR3 DNA reads as TGTGCCAGCAGCCCCCTCGGGGGATGGAATCAGCCCCAGCATTTT. Translating gives CASSPLGGWNQPQHF.

This chain joins TRBV20-1 and TRBJ2-7, with D uncertain. The CDR3 sequence is 11 residues long. With 6 bases removed from V and 2 bases from J, the gap between germline ends came to 8 bases. Germline V gene lookup returns CDR1 DFQATT and CDR2 SNEGSKA (reference sequence). Written as DNA, the CDR3 is TGCAGTGCCGCGGCAGCCTACGAGCAGTACTTC. It translates to CSAAAAYEQYF.

The gene calls are TRBV28 and TRBJ2-7, with D possibly being TRBD2 (5 bases). Trimming took off 2 bases at V and 3 bases at J, with 26 bases between the two ends. This CDR3 spans 19 amino acids. CDR1 and CDR2 (germline): MDHEN, SYDVKM. CDR3 nucleotides: TGTGCCAGCAGTTTACGGGGTATCCCAACCCCCCTAAGGGACTACGAGCAGTACTTC. Its translation is CASSLRGIPTPLRDYEQYF.

The chain has TRBV30 and TRBJ2-2; 9 bases match TRBD2. The CDR3 loop spans 15 amino acids. V shed 2 bases and J 5 bases; nucleotides not matched to a gene: 6. Per the germline V gene, CDR1 is GTSNPN and CDR2 is SVGIG (reference sequence). The CDR3 sequence: CAWSIAGDQTGELFF. The CDR3 DNA reads TGTGCCTGGAGTATAGCGGGAGATCAGACCGGGGAGCTGTTTTTT.

This clone has a single count. V and J are TRBV7-2 and TRBJ2-7; tentatively, D is TRBD1 (6 bases). CDR3 length: 14 amino acids. CDR1 SGHTA and CDR2 FQGNSA come from the germline V gene. Trimming left V 5 bases short and J 1 base short, with 12 bases between. In DNA, the CDR3 is TGTGCCAGCAGCGCAACAGGGTTTTCCTACGAGCAGTACTTC. Its translation is CASSATGFSYEQYF.

The chain couples TRBV10-3 to TRBJ1-2, with 7 bases lining up with TRBD1. J was trimmed by 8 bases and V by 5 bases; bases with no gene match: 5. The CDR3 is 12 residues long. Germline CDR1 reads ENHRY; CDR2 reads SYGVKD. CDR3 sequence: CAISSGTAGYTF. The CDR3 coding sequence is TGTGCCATCAGTTCCGGGACAGCCGGCTACACCTTC.

J is TRBJ2-7 and V is TRBV28, with 8 bases that match TRBD1. V lost 5 bases, J lost 0 bases, and 9 bases stayed unmatched. The CDR3 totals 16 residues. The germline V gene encodes CDR1 MDHEN and CDR2 SYDVKM. The CDR3 nucleotides are TGTGCCAGCAGTGCCAACAGGGGGAAAAACTCCTACGAGCAGTACTTC. The encoded protein is CASSANRGKNSYEQYF. The full variable domain, rest sourced from reference TRBV28 and TRBJ2-7, is DVKVTQSSRYLVKRTGEKVFLECVQDMDHENMFWYRQDPGLGLRLIYFSYDVKMKEKGDIPEGYSVSREKKERFSLILESASTNQTSMYLCASSANRGKNSYEQYFGPGTRLTVT.

The CDR3 sequence is CASSGFAGGPETQYF. DNA of the CDR3: TGTGCCAGCAGCGGATTTGCGGGAGGGCCAGAGACCCAGTACTTC. The rearrangement joins TRBV5-5 to TRBJ2-5; 9 bases are a match to TRBD2. The CDR3 is 15 residues long. CDR1 is SGHKS and CDR2 is YYEKEE in the germline V gene (reference sequence). The J segment lost 4 bases and the V segment lost 4 bases, leaving 8 bases of the junction unmatched.

The chain carries TRBV3-1 (or the pseudogene TRBV3-2) and TRBJ2-1; 11 bases line up with TRBD2. Germline assignment: CDR1 LGHDT and CDR2 YNNKEL (reference sequence). This CDR3 contains 16 residues. V trimming: 1 base; J trimming: 4 bases; junction bases outside the gene matches: 3. The CDR3 here is CASSQVGTSGYNEQFF. DNA of the CDR3: TGTGCCAGCAGCCAAGTCGGGACTAGCGGATACAATGAGCAGTTCTTC.